This is a list of T cell receptor beta chains from one sample in a study of blood T cell repertoires in COVID-19. Only in-frame clones appear in the TCRdb table, and some are missing; sequencing was by immunoSEQ multiplex PCR. Of about 480,000 clones detected, 89% appear once; the ten largest clones hold approximately 0.9%. The sample was peripheral blood. The receptor source for this set is a man between 18 and 29 years old with COVID-19, enrolled during active disease. The CDR3 runs from the conserved cysteine through the conserved F or W. The order of the fields is clone size, J gene, V gene, D gene, CDR3 DNA, CDR3 protein. A D gene is named only where the DNA matches it firmly. Clone size is given for some rows only: seen once, a few or many times, or a class if the clone is expanded.

>-|TRBJ2-3|TRBV24-1|TRBD2
TGTGCCACCAGTGATCCTGTAGCGGGGCTCACAGATACGCAGTATTTT
CATSDPVAGLTDTQYF
>-|TRBJ2-1|TRBV27|-
TGTGCCAGCAGTTTCCAAGCATCCGACTCCTACAATGAGCAGTTCTTC
CASSFQASDSYNEQFF
>-|TRBJ2-7|TRBV12-3/TRBV12-4|TRBD1
TGTGCCAGCAGTGACAGGGTCGGGTACGAGCAGTACTTC
CASSDRVGYEQYF
>once|TRBJ2-5|TRBV2|TRBD1
TGTGCCAGCAACAGGGGAAAAGAGACCCAGTACTTC
CASNRGKETQYF
>-|TRBJ2-3|TRBV10-1|-
TGCGCCAGCAGTGAGCCAGGTTCCGCAGATACGCAGTATTTT
CASSEPGSADTQYF
>-|TRBJ2-7|TRBV6-5|TRBD2
TGTGCCAGCAGGTTGACTAGCGCATCCTACGAGCAGTACTTC
CASRLTSASYEQYF
>once|TRBJ2-3|TRBV3-1/TRBV3-2|TRBD2
TGTGCCAGCAGCCTAGGGGAGGGGCCGGTCACAGATACGCAGTATTTT
CASSLGEGPVTDTQYF
>-|TRBJ2-2|TRBV7-9|-
TGTGCCAGCATCAATCCGGGACAAGATTCGTTTAACACCGGGGAGCTGTTTTTT
CASINPGQDSFNTGELFF
>-|TRBJ2-1|TRBV11-3|TRBD2
TGTGCCAGCAGCTTAACGGACCAAGCGGGGCGATACAATGAGCAGTTCTTC
CASSLTDQAGRYNEQFF
>-|TRBJ1-1|TRBV5-1|TRBD1
TGCGCCAGCAGCTTGGGGAATGGCAGGGGGCCCGCTTTCTTT
CASSLGNGRGPAFF
>-|TRBJ2-1|TRBV29-1|-
TGCAGCGTTGTTGCAGATCGGGACAATGAGCAGTTCTTC
CSVVADRDNEQFF
>-|TRBJ2-7|TRBV13|TRBD1
TGTGCCAGCAGCTTGGACAGGGGGGGCGAGCAGTACTTC
CASSLDRGGEQYF
>-|TRBJ2-1|TRBV2|TRBD2
TGTGCCAGCATGGCGGGGGTAGCGGCCTCGGACAATGAGCAGTTCTTC
CASMAGVAASDNEQFF
>-|TRBJ2-1|TRBV18|TRBD2
TGTGCCAGCTCACCACGACTAGCGGGAGTGGGCAATGAGCAGTTCTTC
CASSPRLAGVGNEQFF
>-|TRBJ1-6|TRBV6-5|-
TGTGCCAGCAGACGGATAGGGGGGGATAATTCACCCCTCCACTTT
CASRRIGGDNSPLHF
>-|TRBJ1-1|TRBV4-1|-
TGCGCCAGCAGCCAAGATTCGAACGGGAACACTGAAGCTTTCTTT
CASSQDSNGNTEAFF
>few|TRBJ2-2|TRBV10-3|-
TGTGCCATCAGTGAGTCGATTACAGCGAACACCGGGGAGCTGTTTTTT
CAISESITANTGELFF
>once|TRBJ1-3|TRBV11-2|-
TGTGCCAGCAGCTTAGGTTACACCTCCTCTGGAAACACCATATATTTT
CASSLGYTSSGNTIYF
>-|TRBJ1-4|TRBV3-1/TRBV3-2|TRBD1
TGTGCCAGCAGCCGCCGGGACAGTGCAACTAATGAAAAACTGTTTTTT
CASSRRDSATNEKLFF
>-|TRBJ2-5|TRBV10-3|TRBD2
TGTGCCATCAGTCGGGACCCGGGGGGCCAAGAGACCCAGTACTTC
CAISRDPGGQETQYF